This T cell receptor (beta chain) originates from a study of blood T cell repertoires in COVID-19. Overall study context: Collection of acute and convalescent COVID-19 samples took place in the United States, Italy and Spain. PBMCs, B-cell-depleted T cells, or T cells were the source of the cDNA or gDNA that made up the material.

Authors' data handling: Estimates of nucleated cell counts were drawn from the amplification of reference gene primers. Repertoires were generated with immunoSEQ multiplex PCR, while TCRdb's copy carries only in-frame clones and drops some. The V and J calls and clone size come from that table; D and trimming were worked out from the DNA. The sample gives around 150,000 clones, around 82% of which show up once; 4.5% to 7.5% is in the top ten. Trimming took 5 bases from V and 7 from J; bases not matched to a gene: 8. This CDR3 comprises 14 residues. The V gene's germline CDR1 is SGHNT and CDR2 YYREEE (reference sequence).

The chain is built from TRBV5-4 and TRBJ2-2, with 7 bases that match TRBD2. The source of this sequence is a man between 40 and 49 years old who had recovered from COVID-19. Sequencing used PBMCs or T cells enriched from blood (not recorded which). The CDR3 DNA reads TGTGCCAGCAGTTCCGGGACTAAAGGCGGGGAGCTGTTTTTT. It is translated as CASSSGTKGGELFF.